Following are 14 T cell receptor beta chains from one sample sequenced in a study of shared clonotypes between healthy human individuals. TCRdb's copy holds only in-frame clones and misses some; the assay was immunoSEQ multiplex PCR. Among roughly 720,000 clones listed, around 91% were seen once. Sequencing was carried out using memory CD8+ T cells from PBMCs. Subset described: CD45RO+ cells pooled with CCR7-negative TemRA cells. These receptors all come from a man aged 18 to 35 in good health. Some clones in this sample may be carry-over from other donors' samples.

The CDR3 nucleotides are TGCAGCGTTCTGGTTTTCTCCGGCTACACCTTC. Translating it yields CSVLVFSGYTF. This sequence joins TRBV29-1 and TRBJ1-2; D is undetermined. The CDR3 is 11 amino acids. Per germline, CDR1 SQVTM and CDR2 ANQGSEA. Trimming stripped 5 bases from V and 8 bases from J, with 12 bases between.

The J gene is TRBJ1-2, the V gene TRBV30; possibly TRBD1 for D (5 bases). This CDR3 spans 13 amino acids. Germline CDR1 and CDR2: GTSNPN and SVGIG (reference sequence). V was cut by 0 bases and J by 6 bases, with 11 bases left in between. CDR3 loop: CAWSVFSGDGYTF. The CDR3 region has the DNA TGTGCCTGGAGTGTATTCTCGGGGGATGGCTACACCTTC. The whole variable domain, remainder taken from reference TRBV30 and TRBJ1-2, is SQTIHQWPATLVQPVGSPLSLECTVEGTSNPNLYWYRQAAGRGLQLLFYSVGIGQISSEVPQNLSASRPQDRQFILSSKKLLLSDSGFYLCAWSVFSGDGYTFGSGTRLTVV.

V usage is TRBV5-4 and J usage is TRBJ2-1, with D hard to call. Germline V gene lookup returns CDR1 SGHNT and CDR2 YYREEE (reference sequence). This CDR3 spans 13 amino acids. The V gene lost 4 bases and the J gene lost 12 bases, with 17 bases spanning the gap. The CDR3 sequence is CASSPNVGLGQFF. The CDR3 nucleotides read TGTGCCAGCAGCCCGAACGTAGGGTTGGGGCAGTTCTTC.

The chain links TRBV7-9 to TRBJ2-7, with no clear D. The germline gives CDR1 SEHNR, CDR2 FQNEAQ (reference sequence). V was pared by 5 bases and J by 0 bases, with 17 bases between. The CDR3 runs 16 residues. The DNA of the CDR3 is TGTGCCAGCAGCGGAACCTTATGGAACAGCTCCTACGAGCAGTACTTC. Translating gives CASSGTLWNSSYEQYF.

The chain is built from TRBV15 and TRBJ1-3; D call uncertain. The CDR3 spans 14 residues. Germline CDR1 and CDR2: LNHNV and YYDKDF (reference sequence). V lost 3 bases to trimming and J lost 2 bases, with 8 bases between them. This chain's CDR3 is CATSRGPPGNTIYF. Here the CDR3 DNA reads TGTGCCACCAGCAGGGGCCCGCCTGGAAACACCATATATTTT.

In its sample, this clone was seen a few times. The chain employs TRBV13 and TRBJ2-7; 12 bases map to TRBD2. The ends lost 5 bases at V and 3 bases at J; junction bases unmatched: 5. The CDR3 runs to 15 residues. Germline assignment: CDR1 PRHDT and CDR2 FYEKMQ (reference sequence). For the CDR3, the DNA is TGTGCCAGCAGCCGAAGGACTAGCGGGGACTACGAGCAGTACTTC. As protein: CASSRRTSGDYEQYF.

This clone has just one count. CDR3 amino acids: CASSPEQGLRYEQYF. CDR3 coding DNA: TGCGCCAGCAGCCCGGAACAGGGTCTTAGGTACGAGCAGTACTTC. The chain recombines TRBV5-1 with TRBJ2-7, with TRBD1 as a possible D gene (6 bases). The V and J ends lost 4 bases and 4 bases respectively, with 18 bases between them. The CDR3 has 15 amino acids. Germline values: CDR1 SGHRS, CDR2 YFSETQ.

V and J are TRBV10-2 and TRBJ2-7, with a weak D call TRBD2 (5 bases). V was shortened by 8 bases and J by 5 bases, with 22 bases between the two germline ends. The CDR3 runs to 15 residues. Germline assignment: CDR1 WSHSY and CDR2 SAAADI. CDR3 region: CASHTPLEGEDEQYF. In DNA, the CDR3 is TGCGCCAGCCATACCCCTCTAGAGGGAGAGGACGAGCAGTACTTC.

This chain uses TRBV9 with TRBJ1-1; D possibly corresponds to TRBD1 (5 bases). CDR1 SGDLS and CDR2 YYNGEE come from the germline V gene. The CDR3 extends over 16 amino acids. Trimming removed 0 bases at V and 0 bases at J, with 12 bases between. CDR3 nucleotides: TGTGCCAGCAGCGTAGACCCGGGGACCTTGAACACTGAAGCTTTCTTT. Its translation is CASSVDPGTLNTEAFF.

Worth noting for this clone: Distinct nucleotide sequences in the sample also encode this CDR3. V and J are TRBV7-9 and TRBJ2-7, with D possibly TRBD2 on 5 matching bases. CDR3 length: 12 amino acids. V was trimmed by 3 bases and J by 5 bases, leaving 8 bases between them. Germline loops: CDR1 SEHNR, CDR2 FQNEAQ (reference sequence). This chain's CDR3 is CASSFGRDEQYF. The CDR3, as DNA: TGTGCCAGCAGCTTCGGGCGGGACGAGCAGTACTTC.

Remarks on this clone: Other DNA sequences in the sample encode the same CDR3. The chain employs TRBV27 and TRBJ1-1, with D perhaps TRBD1 (5 bases). Trimming took 0 bases from V and 6 from J, leaving 8 bases between them. Germline loops: CDR1 MNHEY, CDR2 SMNVEV (reference sequence). This CDR3 comprises 13 residues. The CDR3 bases are TGTGCCAGCAGTTTATCGGGGCGTGCTGAAGCTTTCTTT. This encodes CASSLSGRAEAFF.

The J gene is TRBJ1-4, the V gene TRBV5-1; TRBD1 might be the D (5 bases). The CDR3 runs 13 residues. Trimming left V 4 bases short and J 7 bases short, with 11 bases between. Germline lookup yields CDR1 SGHRS and CDR2 YFSETQ. The CDR3 loop is CASSDFGGEKLFF. In nucleotides, the CDR3 is TGCGCCAGCAGCGACTTCGGGGGTGAAAAACTGTTTTTT.

This chain links TRBV4-1 with TRBJ1-1; TRBD1 aligns across 9 bases. CDR1 and CDR2 (germline): MGHRA, YSYEKL. CDR3 length: 16 amino acids. Trimming took 0 bases from V and 3 from J; bases not matched to a gene: 5. The CDR3 reads CASSQDPRDRDTEAFF. As DNA, the CDR3 is TGCGCCAGCAGCCAAGACCCTCGGGACAGGGACACTGAAGCTTTCTTT.

The V gene is TRBV7-6, the J gene TRBJ2-7; D gene uncertain. Germline V gene data show CDR1 as SGHVS and CDR2 as FNYEAQ. The germline V and J ends were trimmed by 2 bases and 3 bases, with 14 bases remaining between them. The CDR3 has 15 residues. CDR3 residues: CASSLSYGQSYEQYF. CDR3 DNA: TGTGCCAGCAGCTTAAGCTATGGGCAAAGCTACGAGCAGTACTTC.